These T cell receptor beta chains were read from a single sample in a study of blood T cell repertoires in COVID-19. Sequenced by immunoSEQ multiplex PCR; TCRdb stores in-frame clones only, minus some. The table records roughly 99,000 clones, roughly 80% of them present only once. Sequencing was performed on peripheral blood. The receptor set was obtained from a woman older than 75 with acute or convalescent COVID-19. Both conserved end residues are part of each CDR3. Fields, in order: clone size, D gene, V gene, J gene, CDR3 protein, CDR3 DNA. The D gene is left open where the match is weak. Rows give clone size only sometimes, using once, few, many, or a class for an expanded clone.

>.|TRBD1|TRBV28|TRBJ1-1
CASSSGQGGTEAFF
TGTGCCAGCAGTTCTGGACAGGGAGGGACTGAAGCTTTCTTT
>.|.|TRBV11-2|TRBJ1-2
CASSSSGYGYTF
TGTGCCAGCAGCTCCTCAGGCTATGGCTACACCTTC
>.|TRBD2|TRBV5-4|TRBJ2-1
CASTARTSGGYNEQFF
TGTGCCAGCACCGCACGTACTAGCGGGGGTTACAATGAGCAGTTCTTC
>.|.|TRBV2|TRBJ2-2
CASGQNTGELFF
TGTGCCAGCGGACAAAACACCGGGGAGCTGTTTTTT
>few|TRBD1|TRBV28|TRBJ1-1
CASSSVGQGAVNTEAFF
TGTGCCAGCAGTTCCGTGGGTCAGGGGGCCGTGAACACTGAAGCTTTCTTT
>once|.|TRBV7-6|TRBJ1-2
CASSLAGAGQGGYTF
TGTGCCAGCAGCTTAGCGGGGGCAGGTCAGGGTGGCTACACCTTC
>.|TRBD1|TRBV24-1|TRBJ2-1
CATSKPGTGGKNEQFF
TGTGCCACCAGTAAGCCCGGGACAGGGGGCAAAAATGAGCAGTTCTTC
>.|.|TRBV9|TRBJ2-2
CASSPQSGGPGRTGELFF
TGTGCCAGCAGCCCCCAGTCCGGGGGGCCGGGTCGGACCGGGGAGCTGTTTTTT
>.|.|TRBV6-5|TRBJ1-3
CASSGGRNTIYF
TGTGCCAGCAGCGGGGGGCGAAACACCATATATTTT
>.|TRBD1|TRBV6-6|TRBJ1-3
CASSVPDRAGNTIYF
TGTGCCAGCAGTGTCCCCGACAGGGCCGGAAACACCATATATTTT
>.|TRBD1|TRBV7-2|TRBJ1-2
CASSSPDRGDYGYTF
TGTGCCAGCAGCTCCCCCGACAGGGGTGACTATGGCTACACCTTC
>.|.|TRBV5-8|TRBJ1-2
CASSLGSLSYTF
TGTGCCAGCAGCTTGGGAAGTCTTAGTTACACCTTC
>.|.|TRBV15|TRBJ2-3
CATSRDPTGTDTQYF
TGTGCCACCAGCAGAGACCCGACAGGCACAGATACGCAGTATTTT
>once|TRBD1|TRBV19|TRBJ2-6
CASSVRLDRARGSGANVLTF
TGTGCCAGTAGCGTACGGCTTGACAGGGCAAGGGGCTCTGGGGCCAACGTCCTGACTTTC
>.|TRBD2|TRBV7-8|TRBJ2-5
CASTLERGGVETQYF
TGTGCCAGCACCCTCGAGCGGGGGGGCGTAGAGACCCAGTACTTC
>.|TRBD1|TRBV28|TRBJ1-5
CATARGLGNQPQHF
TGTGCCACCGCCAGGGGGTTGGGCAATCAGCCCCAGCATTTT
>once|.|TRBV14|TRBJ1-1
CASSQDWGSGGTEAFF
TGTGCCAGCAGCCAAGATTGGGGTTCGGGGGGCACTGAAGCTTTCTTT
>.|.|TRBV9|TRBJ2-6
CASSVAGSGANVLTF
TGTGCCAGCAGCGTGGCGGGGTCTGGGGCCAACGTCCTGACTTTC
>.|.|TRBV11-2|TRBJ1-5
CASSLDAGRAPRGGQPQHF
TGTGCCAGCAGCTTAGACGCGGGACGCGCCCCGAGGGGTGGTCAGCCCCAGCATTTT
>.|TRBD1|TRBV2|TRBJ1-2
CASSDQGAGGYTF
TGTGCCAGCAGTGATCAGGGGGCGGGCGGCTACACCTTC
>.|.|TRBV5-6|TRBJ2-2
CASSVTSRSTNTGELFF
TGTGCCAGCAGCGTAACCTCTAGGAGCACGAACACCGGGGAGCTGTTTTTT
>.|TRBD2|TRBV28|TRBJ2-3
CASSPSPGGRTDTQYF
TGTGCCAGCAGTCCCTCCCCGGGGGGGCGCACAGATACGCAGTATTTT
>.|TRBD2|TRBV19|TRBJ2-5
CASSPAGRLAGRYQETQYF
TGTGCCAGTAGTCCGGCGGGCAGGCTAGCGGGGAGGTACCAAGAGACCCAGTACTTC
>.|.|TRBV6-5|TRBJ1-4
CASSRLTGDEKLFF
TGTGCCAGCAGTCGTTTGACGGGAGATGAAAAACTGTTTTTT
>.|TRBD2|TRBV9|TRBJ2-1
CASSVGNSGGYNEQFF
TGTGCCAGCAGCGTAGGGAATAGCGGGGGATACAATGAGCAGTTCTTC
>.|TRBD1|TRBV6-5|TRBJ2-1
CATSGQGRSYNEQFF
TGTGCCACCAGCGGACAGGGGAGATCCTACAATGAGCAGTTCTTC
>.|.|TRBV6-1|TRBJ1-1
CASSARGHDRMNTEAFF
TGTGCCAGCAGTGCCAGGGGACACGACAGGATGAACACTGAAGCTTTCTTT
>.|.|TRBV5-6|TRBJ1-6
CASSLAVGGKDGNSPLHF
TGTGCCAGCAGCTTGGCCGTGGGGGGAAAAGATGGTAATTCACCCCTCCACTTT
>.|.|TRBV14|TRBJ2-3
CASSPWGTGDTQYF
TGTGCCAGCAGCCCCTGGGGCACCGGAGATACGCAGTATTTT
>.|.|TRBV18|TRBJ1-1
CASSTSGGGEAFF
TGTGCCAGCTCAACATCCGGCGGAGGTGAAGCTTTCTTT
>.|TRBD1|TRBV28|TRBJ1-6
CASSPRQGHSPLHF
TGTGCCAGCAGTCCAAGACAGGGCCACTCACCCCTCCACTTT
>.|.|TRBV5-1|TRBJ1-1
CASSSQGGNTEAFF
TGCGCCAGCAGCTCCCAAGGGGGGAACACTGAAGCTTTCTTT
>.|.|TRBV30|TRBJ1-6
CAWSVAGINSPLHF
TGTGCCTGGAGTGTAGCGGGGATTAATTCACCCCTCCACTTT
>.|.|TRBV30|TRBJ1-1
CAWTRQNTEAFF
TGTGCCTGGACCCGACAAAACACTGAAGCTTTCTTT
>.|TRBD2|TRBV7-9|TRBJ2-7
CASSSGGEQYF
TGTGCCAGCAGCTCGGGGGGCGAGCAGTACTTC
>.|TRBD1|TRBV13|TRBJ2-2
CASSLRGGGTGELFF
TGTGCCAGCAGCTTAAGAGGGGGCGGCACCGGGGAGCTGTTTTTT
>.|.|TRBV9|TRBJ1-6
CASSHGTSDSPLHF
TGTGCCAGCAGCCATGGGACTTCTGATTCACCCCTCCACTTT
>.|TRBD1|TRBV7-2|TRBJ2-3
CASSQRGRSTDTQYF
TGTGCCAGCAGCCAAAGGGGGCGGAGCACAGATACGCAGTATTTT
>.|.|TRBV5-1|TRBJ1-1
CASSLIGVGTEAFF
TGCGCCAGCAGCTTGATAGGGGTAGGCACTGAAGCTTTCTTT
>.|.|TRBV5-4|TRBJ1-1
CASSQNREMNTEAFF
TGTGCCAGCAGTCAAAACAGAGAGATGAACACTGAAGCTTTCTTT
>.|.|TRBV28|TRBJ1-5
CASSLSLMGSGNQPQHF
TGTGCCAGCAGTTTATCACTTATGGGCTCCGGCAATCAGCCCCAGCATTTT
>.|.|TRBV5-4|TRBJ1-6
CASSLVDRNSPLHF
TGTGCCAGCAGCTTGGTCGACAGGAATTCACCCCTCCACTTT
>few|TRBD1|TRBV7-2|TRBJ1-6
CASSLAGGGSSPLHF
TGTGCCAGCAGCTTAGCAGGGGGCGGGTCTTCACCCCTCCACTTT
>few|.|TRBV19|TRBJ2-7
CASGRGYSYEQYF
TGTGCCAGTGGACGGGGTTACTCCTACGAGCAGTACTTC
>.|.|TRBV4-1|TRBJ1-5
CASSQPDRPNQPQHF
TGCGCCAGCAGCCAACCAGACAGGCCCAATCAGCCCCAGCATTTT
>.|TRBD2|TRBV3-1/TRBV3-2|TRBJ2-1
CASSQGGRGHEQFF
TGTGCCAGCAGCCAAGGGGGGAGGGGCCATGAGCAGTTCTTC
>few|TRBD1|TRBV5-4|TRBJ1-4
CASSSGGQGEKLFF
TGTGCCAGCAGCTCGGGCGGACAGGGGGAAAAACTGTTTTTT
>few|TRBD1|TRBV7-3|TRBJ2-7
CASSTGPTGSYEQYF
TGTGCCAGCAGCACCGGGCCGACAGGGAGCTACGAGCAGTACTTC
>once|TRBD1|TRBV5-1|TRBJ2-2
CASSPGGMNTGELFF
TGCGCCAGCAGCCCAGGGGGTATGAACACCGGGGAGCTGTTTTTT
>.|.|TRBV7-9|TRBJ2-6
CASSLNQAVSGANVLTF
TGTGCCAGCAGCTTAAATCAGGCCGTCTCTGGGGCCAACGTCCTGACTTTC
>.|TRBD1|TRBV27|TRBJ1-2
CASRVTGGPLYGYTF
TGTGCCAGCAGGGTTACAGGGGGCCCTCTGTATGGCTACACCTTC
>once|TRBD1|TRBV4-3|TRBJ1-2
CASSAPGQGKDGYTF
TGCGCCAGCAGCGCACCGGGACAGGGAAAGGATGGCTACACCTTC
>.|.|TRBV10-3|TRBJ1-5
CAISEKQRPQHF
TGTGCCATCAGCGAAAAACAACGGCCCCAGCATTTT
>.|.|TRBV6-5|TRBJ1-6
CASSYSGRDYSPLHF
TGTGCCAGCAGTTACAGCGGACGGGACTATTCACCCCTCCACTTT
>.|.|TRBV14|TRBJ1-3
CASSPLTGRGNTIYF
TGTGCCAGCAGCCCCTTAACAGGGCGGGGAAACACCATATATTTT
>.|.|TRBV9|TRBJ2-3
CASGRGLTDTQYF
TGTGCCAGCGGTCGAGGGCTCACAGATACGCAGTATTTT
>.|.|TRBV28|TRBJ1-4
CASSFGGSTNEKLFF
TGTGCCAGCAGTTTTGGGGGGTCAACTAATGAAAAACTGTTTTTT